The 24 T cell receptor beta chains in this list originate from one sample, sequenced in a study of T cell responses to AZD1222 COVID-19 vaccine. Repertoires were generated with immunoSEQ multiplex PCR, while TCRdb's copy carries only in-frame clones and drops some. This table has about 88,000 clones, 90% to 95% appearing once. The sequencing used peripheral blood, collected on day 0 of MenACWY control vaccination. These receptors all stem from an adult in good health.

The chain recombines TRBV29-1 with TRBJ2-5; tentatively, D is TRBD1 or TRBD2 (5 bases each). CDR1 is SQVTM and CDR2 is ANQGSEA in the germline V gene. V lost 5 bases, J lost 2 bases, and 9 bases lay in between. CDR3 length equals 12 residues. Here the CDR3 reads CSVRDGQETQYF. The CDR3 DNA follows: TGCAGCGTTCGGGACGGTCAAGAGACCCAGTACTTC.

This chain uses TRBV28 with TRBJ1-5, with unresolved D. Germline CDR1 is MDHEN and CDR2 is SYDVKM. Trimming cost V 3 bases and J 5 bases, with 14 bases left between them. CDR3 length equals 15 residues. CDR3 coding DNA: TGTGCCAGCAGTTTTTTTCAGTTCCGGGATCAGCCCCAGCATTTT. Protein: CASSFFQFRDQPQHF.

The rearrangement links TRBV19 to TRBJ2-6, with 7 bases matching TRBD2. Germline lookup yields CDR1 LNHDA and CDR2 SQIVND (reference sequence). V was clipped by 5 bases and J by 1 base; unmatched bases: 2. This CDR3 has 15 residues. The CDR3: CASSLGGSGANVLTF. The CDR3 DNA reads as TGTGCCAGTAGTTTGGGAGGGTCTGGGGCCAACGTCCTGACTTTC. Complete variable domain (other parts from reference TRBV19 and TRBJ2-6): DGGITQSPKYLFRKEGQNVTLSCEQNLNHDAMYWYRQDPGQGLRLIYYSQIVNDFQKGDIAEGYSVSREKKESFPLTVTSAQKNPTAFYLCASSLGGSGANVLTFGAGSRLTVL.

The genes are TRBV9 and TRBJ1-3, with D uncertain. CDR1 is SGDLS and CDR2 is YYNGEE in the germline V gene. CDR3 length equals 15 residues. V was shortened by 0 bases and J by 2 bases, with 9 bases between the two germline ends. The CDR3 region is CASSVEPGAGNTIYF. The CDR3 nucleotides read TGTGCCAGCAGCGTAGAACCCGGGGCTGGAAACACCATATATTTT. Together with reference TRBV9 and TRBJ1-3, the CDR3 gives the full variable domain: DSGVTQTPKHLITATGQRVTLRCSPRSGDLSVYWYQQSLDQGLQFLIQYYNGEERAKGNILERFSAQQFPDLHSELNLSSLELGDSALYFCASSVEPGAGNTIYFGEGSWLTVV.

This clone was observed once. The V call is TRBV19, the J call TRBJ1-2; perhaps TRBD1 as D (6 bases). The CDR3 contains 13 residues. Germline loops: CDR1 LNHDA, CDR2 SQIVND (reference sequence). The V gene lost 11 bases and the J gene lost 1 base, with 14 bases spanning the gap. CDR3: CAASGEGNYGYTF. Written as DNA, the CDR3 is TGTGCCGCCTCAGGGGAAGGTAACTATGGCTACACCTTC. The full variable domain, with the rest looked up from reference TRBV19 and TRBJ1-2, is DGGITQSPKYLFRKEGQNVTLSCEQNLNHDAMYWYRQDPGQGLRLIYYSQIVNDFQKGDIAEGYSVSREKKESFPLTVTSAQKNPTAFYLCAASGEGNYGYTFGSGTRLTVV.

DNA for the CDR3: TGTGCCAGCAGCCTAGGGGGCGCAACTAATGAAAAACTGTTTTTT. Its translation is CASSLGGATNEKLFF. V and J are TRBV27 and TRBJ1-4, with 7 bases that match TRBD1. Germline loops: CDR1 MNHEY, CDR2 SMNVEV (reference sequence). The CDR3 is made up of 15 amino acids. V shed 6 bases, J shed 0 bases, and the junction held 4 bases outside the gene matches.

The rearrangement uses TRBV5-1 and TRBJ1-4, with 7 bases aligning to TRBD1. CDR1 is SGHRS, CDR2 YFSETQ, per germline. With 6 bases clipped from V and 0 bases from J, the junction kept 5 bases outside the gene matches. CDR3 size: 15 residues. The chain's CDR3 is CASKPGTATNEKLFF. In DNA form, the CDR3 reads TGCGCCAGCAAGCCGGGGACAGCAACTAATGAAAAACTGTTTTTT.

The chain recombines TRBV6-6 with TRBJ1-1, with 9 bases fitting TRBD1. CDR1 is MNHNY and CDR2 is SVGAGI in the germline V gene (reference sequence). Losses at the gene ends were 2 bases for V and 3 bases for J; bases not matched to a gene: 4. The CDR3 sequence is 15 residues long. The DNA for the CDR3 is TGTGCCAGCAGTTACCCCGGACAGGGGTACACTGAAGCTTTCTTT. This gives the protein CASSYPGQGYTEAFF.

This chain connects TRBV11-2 to TRBJ2-1; maybe TRBD2 (5 bases). Germline lookup yields CDR1 SGHAT and CDR2 FQNNGV. The CDR3 loop spans 15 amino acids. With 5 bases removed from V and 6 bases from J, the gap between germline ends came to 17 bases. CDR3 coding DNA: TGTGCCAGCAGCCTACAACCCATCCGGGGCAATGAGCAGTTCTTC. Protein product: CASSLQPIRGNEQFF.

The CDR3 DNA follows: TGTGCCGCATCTCATGCGGGCTCTGGGGCCAACGTCCTGACTTTC. It translates to CAASHAGSGANVLTF. The chain uses TRBV28 and TRBJ2-6, with D perhaps matching TRBD2 (5 bases). There are 15 residues in the CDR3. Trimming removed 11 bases from V and 0 bases from J, with 14 bases in between. The germline CDR1 and CDR2 sequences are MDHEN and SYDVKM.

The chain combines TRBV5-1 with TRBJ1-2, with TRBD1 matching over 12 bases. Per the germline V gene, CDR1 is SGHRS and CDR2 is YFSETQ. Trimming at V came to 0 bases and at J to 6 bases, leaving 3 bases not matched to a gene. The CDR3 spans 15 residues. DNA for the CDR3: TGCGCCAGCAGCTTGGCCGGGACAGGGGGCGATGGCTACACCTTC. It codes for CASSLAGTGGDGYTF. The full variable domain, in which reference TRBV5-1 and TRBJ1-2 provide the parts outside the CDR3, is KAGVTQTPRYLIKTRGQQVTLSCSPISGHRSVSWYQQTPGQGLQFLFEYFSETQRNKGNFPGRFSGRQFSNSRSEMNVSTLELGDSALYLCASSLAGTGGDGYTFGSGTRLTVV.

This chain connects TRBV5-1 to TRBJ2-7, with D unresolved. In germline, CDR1 is SGHRS, CDR2 YFSETQ. The CDR3 extends over 12 amino acids. The germline V and J ends were trimmed by 4 bases and 5 bases, with 10 bases remaining between them. As DNA, the CDR3 is TGCGCCAGCAGCCTTCCTTCCGACGAGCAGTACTTC. Its protein product is CASSLPSDEQYF.

The genes are TRBV5-1 and TRBJ2-3; no definite D call. This CDR3 contains 13 residues. Germline lookup yields CDR1 SGHRS and CDR2 YFSETQ. Trimming pared 6 bases from V and 7 bases from J, leaving 15 bases between. The CDR3 region has the DNA TGCGCCAGCACCTCGGCCAGCATGAATACGCAGTATTTT. This codes for CASTSASMNTQYF. The whole variable domain, remainder taken from reference TRBV5-1 and TRBJ2-3, is KAGVTQTPRYLIKTRGQQVTLSCSPISGHRSVSWYQQTPGQGLQFLFEYFSETQRNKGNFPGRFSGRQFSNSRSEMNVSTLELGDSALYLCASTSASMNTQYFGPGTRLTVL.

This chain uses TRBV28 with TRBJ1-2, with TRBD1 matching 7 bases. The CDR3 covers 15 residues. Per the germline V gene, CDR1 is MDHEN and CDR2 is SYDVKM. V lost 5 bases and J lost 8; bases outside the gene matches: 14. The CDR3 nucleotides read TGTGCCAGCAGTCCTCCTCACCGGGACAGTCAGGGCTACACCTTC. This translates into CASSPPHRDSQGYTF.

The chain combines TRBV29-1 with TRBJ2-3, with D perhaps TRBD2 (5 bases). The CDR3 is 13 residues long. Trimming left V 0 bases short and J 6 bases short, with 10 bases between. Germline V lookup: CDR1 SQVTM, CDR2 ANQGSEA. CDR3 in amino acids: CSVEDQRRDTQYF. The CDR3 nucleotides read TGCAGCGTTGAAGACCAACGGAGGGATACGCAGTATTTT.

This clone was counted a single time. CDR3 loop: CAISDQEKGTHEQYF. Written as DNA, the CDR3 is TGTGCCATCAGTGATCAAGAGAAAGGGACCCACGAGCAGTACTTC. V and J are TRBV10-3 and TRBJ2-7; D tentatively reads TRBD1 or TRBD2 (5 bases each). V was shortened by 3 bases and J by 5 bases, with 17 bases between the two germline ends. CDR1 is ENHRY, CDR2 SYGVKD, per germline. The CDR3 covers 15 residues.

The V and J genes are TRBV4-1 and TRBJ1-3; D remains ambiguous. The CDR3 consists of 15 residues. V was shortened by 0 bases and J by 3 bases, with 9 bases between the two germline ends. Germline assignment: CDR1 MGHRA and CDR2 YSYEKL. CDR3 region: CASSQDVMVGNTIYF. The DNA for the CDR3 is TGCGCCAGCAGCCAAGATGTGATGGTTGGAAACACCATATATTTT.

The V gene is TRBV28, the J gene TRBJ1-5, with D tentatively TRBD1 (5 bases). Germline CDR1 MDHEN, CDR2 SYDVKM. This CDR3 region has 16 residues. The ends were cut back, 3 bases at V and 2 bases at J, with 14 bases in the middle. The CDR3: CASSLGGYGGNQPQHF. In DNA form, the CDR3 reads TGTGCCAGCAGTTTGGGGGGTTATGGGGGCAATCAGCCCCAGCATTTT.

The chain combines TRBV24-1 with TRBJ1-2; TRBD1 aligns across 7 bases. Germline CDR1 reads KGHDR; CDR2 reads SFDVKD. The CDR3 totals 15 residues. V lost 4 bases and J lost 2; bases outside the gene matches: 6. CDR3 loop: CATSDSPDRNYGYTF. In DNA form, the CDR3 reads TGTGCCACCAGTGACTCACCGGACAGGAACTATGGCTACACCTTC.

Regarding this clone: Mismatch with germline at one junction end may stem from a read error. V usage is TRBV20-1 and J usage is TRBJ1-6; the D gene is possibly TRBD1 (5 bases). The CDR3 spans 11 residues. Germline loops: CDR1 DFQATT, CDR2 SNEGSKA (reference sequence). CDR3 in DNA: TGCAGCGCTACACAGGTTTCACCCCTCCACTTT. It yields the protein CSATQVSPLHF.

The chain uses TRBV7-9 and TRBJ2-7; D tentatively reads TRBD1 or TRBD2 (6 bases each). The V end lost 5 bases, the J end lost 2 bases, and 16 bases lay between the germline ends. Germline lookup yields CDR1 SEHNR and CDR2 FQNEAQ (reference sequence). The CDR3 has 15 residues. CDR3 loop: CASSPPRGPPYEQYF. The CDR3 region has the DNA TGTGCCAGCAGCCCCCCACGGGGGCCTCCCTACGAGCAGTACTTC.

The genes are TRBV24-1 and TRBJ2-3, with D possibly being TRBD2 (6 bases). Per the germline V gene, CDR1 is KGHDR and CDR2 is SFDVKD. This CDR3 is 15 amino acids long. V dropped 2 bases and J dropped 0 bases, with 8 bases sitting between them. This CDR3 reads CATSDWAGSTDTQYF. CDR3 coding DNA: TGTGCCACCAGTGATTGGGCGGGGAGCACAGATACGCAGTATTTT.

This chain links TRBV5-1 with TRBJ2-1, with TRBD2 identical over 10 bases. V was clipped by 1 base and J by 9 bases; unmatched bases: 4. Germline V gene sequence: CDR1 SGHRS, CDR2 YFSETQ. There are 14 residues in the CDR3. Written as DNA, the CDR3 is TGCGCCAGCAGCTTGTCGGCTAGCGGGAGTGAGCAGTTCTTC. The encoded protein is CASSLSASGSEQFF.

This clone was seen just once. The chain recombines TRBV7-8 with TRBJ2-7; TRBD1 might be the D (7 bases). This CDR3 has 15 amino acids. The germline CDR1 and CDR2 sequences are SGHVS and FQNEAQ. V was shortened by 5 bases and J by 0 bases, with 14 bases between the two germline ends. The CDR3 DNA is TGTGCCAGCAGCCGGAGGGACAGCAGCTCCTACGAGCAGTACTTC. It codes for CASSRRDSSSYEQYF. The entire variable domain, with the rest obtained from reference TRBV7-8 and TRBJ2-7, is as follows: GAGVSQSPRYKVAKRGQDVALRCDPISGHVSLFWYQQALGQGPEFLTYFQNEAQLDKSGLPSDRFFAERPEGSVSTLKIQRTQQEDSAVYLCASSRRDSSSYEQYFGPGTRLTVT.